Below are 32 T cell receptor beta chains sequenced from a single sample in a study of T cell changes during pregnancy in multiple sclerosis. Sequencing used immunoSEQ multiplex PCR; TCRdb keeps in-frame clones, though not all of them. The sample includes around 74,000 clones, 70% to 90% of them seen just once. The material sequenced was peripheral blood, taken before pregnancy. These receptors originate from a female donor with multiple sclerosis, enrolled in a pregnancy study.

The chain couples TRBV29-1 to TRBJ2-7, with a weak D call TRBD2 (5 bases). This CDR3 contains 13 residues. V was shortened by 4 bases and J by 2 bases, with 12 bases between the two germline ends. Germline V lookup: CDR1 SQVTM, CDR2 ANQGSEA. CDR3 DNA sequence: TGCAGCGTTGTCGTGACTACCACCTACGAGCAGTACTTC. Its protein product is CSVVVTTTYEQYF.

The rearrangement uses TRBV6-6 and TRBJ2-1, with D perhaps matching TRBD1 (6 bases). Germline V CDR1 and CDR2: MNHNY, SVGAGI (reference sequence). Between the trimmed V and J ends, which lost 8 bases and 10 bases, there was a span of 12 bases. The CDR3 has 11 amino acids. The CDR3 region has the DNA TGTGCCAGCTCCGCACAGGGCGAGCAGTTCTTC. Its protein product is CASSAQGEQFF.

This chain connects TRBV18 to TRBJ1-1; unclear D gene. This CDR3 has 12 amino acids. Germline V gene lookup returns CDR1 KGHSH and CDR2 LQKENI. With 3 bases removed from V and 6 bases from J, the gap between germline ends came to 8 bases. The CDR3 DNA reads TGTGCCAGCTCACCGGCAACAGCTGAAGCTTTCTTT. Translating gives CASSPATAEAFF. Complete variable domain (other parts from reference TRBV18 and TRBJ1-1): NAGVMQNPRHLVRRRGQEARLRCSPMKGHSHVYWYRQLPEEGLKFMVYLQKENIIDESGMPKERFSAEFPKEGPSILRIQQVVRGDSAAYFCASSPATAEAFFGQGTRLTVV.

DNA of the CDR3: TGTGCCAGCAGCCAGACCAGGGGTTACTCTGGGGCCAACGTCCTGACTTTC. Protein sequence: CASSQTRGYSGANVLTF. The V gene is TRBV14, the J gene TRBJ2-6, with D possibly TRBD1 on 6 matching bases. The CDR3 totals 17 residues. The germline CDR1 and CDR2 sequences are SGHDN and FVKESK. V was clipped by 3 bases and J by 0 bases, with 12 bases between them. Full variable domain (rest looked up from reference TRBV14 and TRBJ2-6): EAGVTQFPSHSVIEKGQTVTLRCDPISGHDNLYWYRRVMGKEIKFLLHFVKESKQDESGMPNNRFLAERTGGTYSTLKVQPAELEDSGVYFCASSQTRGYSGANVLTFGAGSRLTVL.

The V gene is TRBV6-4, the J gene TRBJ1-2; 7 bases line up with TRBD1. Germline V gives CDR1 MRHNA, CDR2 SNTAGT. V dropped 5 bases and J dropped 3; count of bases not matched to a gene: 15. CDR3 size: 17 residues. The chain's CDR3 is CASSRGTDAQGHYGYTF. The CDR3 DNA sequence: TGTGCCAGCAGTAGAGGGACAGATGCTCAAGGACACTATGGCTACACCTTC.

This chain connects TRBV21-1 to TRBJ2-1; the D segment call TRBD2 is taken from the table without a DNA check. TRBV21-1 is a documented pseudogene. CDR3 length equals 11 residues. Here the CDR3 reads CASVPGGEQFF. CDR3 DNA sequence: TGTGCCAGCGTTCCGGGGGGGGAGCAGTTCTTC.

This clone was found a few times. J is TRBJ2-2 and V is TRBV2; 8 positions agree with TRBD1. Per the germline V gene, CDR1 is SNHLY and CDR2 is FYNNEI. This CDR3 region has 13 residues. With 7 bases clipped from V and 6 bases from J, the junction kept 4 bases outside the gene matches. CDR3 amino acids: CASKDRAAGELFF. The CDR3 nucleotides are TGTGCCAGCAAGGACAGGGCGGCCGGGGAGCTGTTTTTT.

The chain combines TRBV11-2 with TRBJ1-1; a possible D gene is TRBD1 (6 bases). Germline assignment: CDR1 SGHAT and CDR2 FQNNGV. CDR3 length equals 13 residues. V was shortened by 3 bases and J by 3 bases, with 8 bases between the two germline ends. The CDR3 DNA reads TGTGCCAGCAGCTTCAACAGGGACACTGAAGCTTTCTTT. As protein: CASSFNRDTEAFF.

CDR3 amino acids: CASRAGGQLWAQRETQYF. The CDR3 region has the DNA TGTGCCAGTAGGGCAGGGGGACAGCTCTGGGCCCAAAGAGAGACCCAGTACTTC. This sequence joins TRBV19 and TRBJ2-5; 7 bases match TRBD1. CDR1 LNHDA and CDR2 SQIVND come from the germline V gene (reference sequence). J lost 4 bases, V lost 6 bases, and 20 bases had no gene match. This CDR3 has 18 amino acids.

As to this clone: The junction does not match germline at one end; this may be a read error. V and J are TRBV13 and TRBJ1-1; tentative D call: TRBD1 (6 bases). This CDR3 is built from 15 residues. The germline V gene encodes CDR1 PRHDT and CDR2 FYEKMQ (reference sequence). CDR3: CASSLGGRGGTEAFF. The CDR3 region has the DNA TGTGCCAGCAGTTTAGGGGGTCGCGGGGGCACTGAAGCTTTCTTT.

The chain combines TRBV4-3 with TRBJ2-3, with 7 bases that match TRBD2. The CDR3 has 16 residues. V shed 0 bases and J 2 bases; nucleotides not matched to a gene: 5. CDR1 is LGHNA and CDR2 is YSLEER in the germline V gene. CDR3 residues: CASSQERLAVTDTQYF. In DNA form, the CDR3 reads TGCGCCAGCAGCCAAGAGAGGCTAGCGGTCACAGATACGCAGTATTTT.

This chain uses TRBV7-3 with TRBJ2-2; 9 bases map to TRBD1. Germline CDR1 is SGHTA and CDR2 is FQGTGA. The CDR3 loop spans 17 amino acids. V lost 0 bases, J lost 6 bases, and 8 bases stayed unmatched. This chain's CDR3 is CASSLTGDRARAGELFF. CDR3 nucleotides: TGTGCCAGCAGCTTAACGGGGGACAGGGCGAGGGCCGGGGAGCTGTTTTTT.

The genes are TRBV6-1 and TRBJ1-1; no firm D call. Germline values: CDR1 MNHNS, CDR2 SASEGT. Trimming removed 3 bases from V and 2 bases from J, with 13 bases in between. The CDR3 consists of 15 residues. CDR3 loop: CASSDPFTPNTEAFF. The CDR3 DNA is TGTGCCAGCAGTGATCCTTTTACACCTAACACTGAAGCTTTCTTT.

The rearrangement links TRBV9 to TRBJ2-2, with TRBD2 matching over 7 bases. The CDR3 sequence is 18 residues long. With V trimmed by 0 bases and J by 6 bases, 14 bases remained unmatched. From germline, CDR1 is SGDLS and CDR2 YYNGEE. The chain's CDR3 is CASSVAGAGAAGAGELFF. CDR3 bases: TGTGCCAGCAGCGTAGCTGGCGCGGGAGCGGCGGGCGCCGGGGAGCTGTTTTTT.

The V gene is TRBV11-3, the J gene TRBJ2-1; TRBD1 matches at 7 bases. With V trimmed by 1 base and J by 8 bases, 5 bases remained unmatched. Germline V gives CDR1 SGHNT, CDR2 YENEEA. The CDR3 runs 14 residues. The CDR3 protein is CASSLGQGDDEQFF. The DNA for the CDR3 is TGTGCCAGCAGCTTAGGACAGGGTGATGATGAGCAGTTCTTC.

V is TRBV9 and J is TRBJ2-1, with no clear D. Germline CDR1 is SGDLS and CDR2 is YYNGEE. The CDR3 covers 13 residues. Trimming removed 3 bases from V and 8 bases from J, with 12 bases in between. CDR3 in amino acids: CASSASNLDEQFF. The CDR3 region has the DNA TGTGCCAGCAGCGCTAGTAATTTGGATGAGCAGTTCTTC.

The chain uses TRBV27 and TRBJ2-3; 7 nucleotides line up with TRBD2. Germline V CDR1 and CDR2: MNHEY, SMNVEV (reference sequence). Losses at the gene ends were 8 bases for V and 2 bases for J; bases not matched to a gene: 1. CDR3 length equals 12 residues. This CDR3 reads CASGRDTDTQYF. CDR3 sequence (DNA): TGTGCCAGCGGGAGGGACACAGATACGCAGTATTTT.

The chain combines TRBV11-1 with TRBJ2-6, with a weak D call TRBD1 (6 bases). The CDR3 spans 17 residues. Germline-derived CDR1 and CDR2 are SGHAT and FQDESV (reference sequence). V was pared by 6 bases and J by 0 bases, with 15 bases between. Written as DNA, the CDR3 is TGTGCCAGCAGTCATGGACAGCCTAGCTCTGGGGCCAACGTCCTGACTTTC. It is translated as CASSHGQPSSGANVLTF.

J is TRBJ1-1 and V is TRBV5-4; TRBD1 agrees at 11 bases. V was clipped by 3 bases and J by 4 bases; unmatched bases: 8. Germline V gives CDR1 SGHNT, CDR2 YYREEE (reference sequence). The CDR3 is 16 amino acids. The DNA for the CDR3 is TGTGCCAGCAGCTCGGGGGACAGGGGGGGACTCACTGAAGCTTTCTTT. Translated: CASSSGDRGGLTEAFF. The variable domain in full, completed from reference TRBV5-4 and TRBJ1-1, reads ETGVTQSPTHLIKTRGQQVTLRCSSQSGHNTVSWYQQALGQGPQFIFQYYREEENGRGNFPPRFSGLQFPNYSSELNVNALELDDSALYLCASSSGDRGGLTEAFFGQGTRLTVV.

The CDR3 nucleotides read TGTGCCAGCAGCTCTGACTGGGCAGATACGCAGTATTTT. It encodes CASSSDWADTQYF. This chain links TRBV7-2 with TRBJ2-3, with no clear D. The CDR3 consists of 13 residues. CDR1 is SGHTA, CDR2 FQGNSA, per germline. V was cut by 4 bases and J by 4 bases, with 9 bases left in between.

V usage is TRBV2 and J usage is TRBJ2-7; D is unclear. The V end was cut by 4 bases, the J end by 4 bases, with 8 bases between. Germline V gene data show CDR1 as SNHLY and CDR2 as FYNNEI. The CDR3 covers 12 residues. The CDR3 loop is CASSAGAYEQYF. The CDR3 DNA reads TGTGCCAGCAGTGCCGGAGCGTACGAGCAGTACTTC.

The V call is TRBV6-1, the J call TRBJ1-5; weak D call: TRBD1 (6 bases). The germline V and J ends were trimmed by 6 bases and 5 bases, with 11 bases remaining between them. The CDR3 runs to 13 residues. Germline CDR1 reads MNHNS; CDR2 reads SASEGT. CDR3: CASSGTWDQPQHF. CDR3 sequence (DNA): TGTGCCAGCAGCGGGACATGGGATCAGCCCCAGCATTTT.

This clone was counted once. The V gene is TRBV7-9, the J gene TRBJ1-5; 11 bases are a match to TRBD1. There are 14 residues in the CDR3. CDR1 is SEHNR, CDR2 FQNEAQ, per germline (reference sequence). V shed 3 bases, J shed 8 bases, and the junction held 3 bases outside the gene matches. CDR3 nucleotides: TGTGCCAGCAGCTTGGGGACAGGGGGTGAGCCCCAGCATTTT. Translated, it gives CASSLGTGGEPQHF.

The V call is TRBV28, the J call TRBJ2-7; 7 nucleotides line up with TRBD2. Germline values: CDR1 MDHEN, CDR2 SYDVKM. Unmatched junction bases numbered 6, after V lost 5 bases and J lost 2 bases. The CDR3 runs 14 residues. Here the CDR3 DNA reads TGTGCCAGCAGTGCGGGGGAACATCCCTACGAGCAGTACTTC. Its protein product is CASSAGEHPYEQYF.

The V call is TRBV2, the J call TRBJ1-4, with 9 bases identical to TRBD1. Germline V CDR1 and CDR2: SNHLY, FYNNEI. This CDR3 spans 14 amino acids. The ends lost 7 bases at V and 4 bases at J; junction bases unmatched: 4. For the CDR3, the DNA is TGTGCCAGCATGGTGGGACAGGGTAATGAAAAACTGTTTTTT. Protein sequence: CASMVGQGNEKLFF. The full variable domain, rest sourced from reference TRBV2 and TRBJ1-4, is EPEVTQTPSHQVTQMGQEVILRCVPISNHLYFYWYRQILGQKVEFLVSFYNNEISEKSEIFDDQFSVERPDGSNFTLKIRSTKLEDSAMYFCASMVGQGNEKLFFGSGTQLSVL.

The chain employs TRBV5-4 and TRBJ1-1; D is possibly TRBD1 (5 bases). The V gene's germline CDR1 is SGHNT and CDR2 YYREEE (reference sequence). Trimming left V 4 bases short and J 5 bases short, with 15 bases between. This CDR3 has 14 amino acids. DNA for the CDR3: TGTGCCAGCAGCGCCGGGGGGGGGTGGACTGAAGCTTTCTTT. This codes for CASSAGGGWTEAFF.

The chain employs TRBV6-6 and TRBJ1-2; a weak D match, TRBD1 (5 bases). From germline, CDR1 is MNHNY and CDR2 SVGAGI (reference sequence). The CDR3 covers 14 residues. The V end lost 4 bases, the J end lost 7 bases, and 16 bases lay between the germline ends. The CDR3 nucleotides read TGTGCCAGCAGTTTCTATCAGGGAAGAGGTGGCTACACCTTC. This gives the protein CASSFYQGRGGYTF.

CDR3 bases: TGTGCCAGCAGCCAAGTTGGTACTTATGAAGCTTTCTTT. Its protein product is CASSQVGTYEAFF. The chain joins TRBV4-2 to TRBJ1-1, with D unresolved. The V gene lost 1 base and the J gene lost 7 bases, with 10 bases spanning the gap. Per germline, CDR1 LGHNA and CDR2 YNFKEQ. The CDR3 length is 13 residues.

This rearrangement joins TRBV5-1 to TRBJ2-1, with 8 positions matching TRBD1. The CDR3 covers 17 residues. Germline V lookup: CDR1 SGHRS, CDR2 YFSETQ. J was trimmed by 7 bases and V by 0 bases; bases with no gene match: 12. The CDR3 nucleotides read TGCGCCAGCAGCTTGGCACTATTGACAGGGGTGGGTAATGAGCAGTTCTTC. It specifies CASSLALLTGVGNEQFF.

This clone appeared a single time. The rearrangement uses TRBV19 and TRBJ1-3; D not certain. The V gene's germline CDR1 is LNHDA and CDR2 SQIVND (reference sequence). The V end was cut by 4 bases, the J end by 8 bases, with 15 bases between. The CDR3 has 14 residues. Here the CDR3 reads CASSRMTGGDTIYF. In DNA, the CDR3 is TGTGCCAGTAGTAGAATGACTGGCGGGGACACCATATATTTT.

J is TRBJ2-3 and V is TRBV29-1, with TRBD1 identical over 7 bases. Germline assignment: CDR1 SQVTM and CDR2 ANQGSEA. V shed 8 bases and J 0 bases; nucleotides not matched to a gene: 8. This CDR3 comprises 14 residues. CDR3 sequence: CSLLGTVSTDTQYF. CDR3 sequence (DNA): TGCAGCCTCCTCGGGACAGTTAGCACAGATACGCAGTATTTT.

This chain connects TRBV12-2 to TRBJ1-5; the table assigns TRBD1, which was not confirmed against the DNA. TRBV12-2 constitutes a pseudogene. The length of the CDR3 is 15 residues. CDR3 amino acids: CASRPFCRGSSPQHF. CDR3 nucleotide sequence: TGTGCAAGTCGCCCCTTCTGTAGGGGGAGTAGTCCCCAGCATTTT.